Below, 28 T cell receptor beta chains from the same sample are listed, as sequenced in a study of T cells in Graves' hyperthyroidism and ophthalmopathy (dated by TCRdb to between 2017 and 2020). The library was produced with multiplex PCR. These reads were obtained on an Illumina HiSeq 2000. Amplification of TCR beta CDR3 regions was carried out from RNA transcripts. The first round of RT-PCR for the TCR CDR3 was performed with the HTBI primer set and the Qiagen OneStep RT-PCR kit. In TCRdb, the public reads were trimmed at Q25 with fastp and aligned with MiXCR, with productive beta chains retained. CDR3 protein sequences are deduplicated, and each keeps its most common genes and DNA. This sample gives 650,000 to 700,000 distinct CDR3 sequences in total; about 18% of them show up just once. 15% to 19% of the sample lies in the top ten. Sequenced: blood. These receptors were taken from a man over 45 with Graves' hyperthyroidism.

The gene calls are TRBV11-2 and TRBJ2-7; 8 positions match TRBD2. Germline trimming cut 5 bases from V and 4 bases from J; bases unmatched to any gene: 7. Per germline, CDR1 SGHAT and CDR2 FQNNGV. The CDR3 runs to 14 residues. The CDR3 protein is CASSREGRGYEQYF. CDR3 nucleotides: TGTGCCAGCAGCCGGGAGGGCCGCGGGTACGAGCAGTACTTC. Full variable domain (rest looked up from reference TRBV11-2 and TRBJ2-7): EAGVAQSPRYKIIEKRQSVAFWCNPISGHATLYWYQQILGQGPKLLIQFQNNGVVDDSQLPKDRFSAERLKGVDSTLKIQPAKLEDSAVYLCASSREGRGYEQYFGPGTRLTVT.

This clonotype was seen only a few times. The rearrangement links TRBV4-3 to TRBJ2-3; no reliable D call. The V and J ends lost 2 bases and 0 bases respectively, with 9 bases between them. Looked up from germline, CDR1 is LGHNA and CDR2 is YSLEER. This CDR3 is 15 amino acids long. The CDR3, as DNA: TGCGCCAGCAGCCAACTTGGTTCTAGCACAGATACGCAGTATTTT. Translated, it gives CASSQLGSSTDTQYF.

This clonotype showed up just a few times. V usage is TRBV7-2 and J usage is TRBJ2-1; 11 bases align to TRBD1. This CDR3 contains 15 residues. V trimming: 6 bases; J trimming: 7 bases; junction bases outside the gene matches: 8. Per germline, CDR1 SGHTA and CDR2 FQGNSA. The CDR3 nucleotides read TGTGCCAGCAGTTTACCCGGGACAGGGGGGAATGAGCAGTTCTTC. It encodes CASSLPGTGGNEQFF. Full variable domain (remainder filled in from reference TRBV7-2 and TRBJ2-1): GAGVSQSPSNKVTEKGKDVELRCDPISGHTALYWYRQSLGQGLEFLIYFQGNSAPDKSGLPSDRFSAERTGGSVSTLTIQRTQQEDSAVYLCASSLPGTGGNEQFFGPGTRLTVL.

Many counts were recorded for this clonotype. V is TRBV13 and J is TRBJ1-4; no clear D. The CDR3 covers 14 residues. Trimming stripped 5 bases from V and 10 bases from J, with 17 bases between. CDR1 and CDR2 (germline): PRHDT, FYEKMQ (reference sequence). The CDR3, as DNA: TGTGCCAGCAGCCCCGGACCAGGTGCGGGAAAACTGTTTTTT. This codes for CASSPGPGAGKLFF.

The chain combines TRBV20-1 with TRBJ2-2, with 12 bases fitting TRBD2. The CDR3 length is 17 residues. J lost 5 bases, V lost 6 bases, and 13 bases had no gene match. Per germline, CDR1 DFQATT and CDR2 SNEGSKA (reference sequence). CDR3 in amino acids: CSARPSGRASLTGELFF. DNA of the CDR3: TGCAGTGCCCGGCCTAGCGGGAGGGCCTCTCTTACCGGGGAGCTGTTTTTT.

The chain is built from TRBV7-9 and TRBJ1-2; D unresolved. This CDR3 is 14 amino acids long. Germline CDR1 and CDR2: SEHNR and FQNEAQ (reference sequence). V lost 1 base to trimming and J lost 2 bases, with 8 bases between them. CDR3: CASSLVAPNYGYTF. The CDR3 DNA reads as TGTGCCAGCAGCTTAGTAGCACCGAACTATGGCTACACCTTC.

This clonotype was seen a few times. The rearrangement joins TRBV6-1 to TRBJ2-7; D possibly corresponds to TRBD2 (5 bases). The CDR3 length is 10 residues. The V end lost 4 bases, the J end lost 12 bases, and 10 bases lay between the germline ends. Germline CDR1 is MNHNS and CDR2 is SASEGT. CDR3 residues: CASSAPGLYF. The CDR3 DNA reads TGTGCCAGCAGTGCTCCGGGGTTGTACTTC.

This clonotype was recorded a few times. The chain combines TRBV7-2 with TRBJ2-1, with D perhaps matching TRBD1 or TRBD2 (5 bases each). CDR3 size: 15 residues. Germline CDR1 reads SGHTA; CDR2 reads FQGNSA. V dropped 2 bases and J dropped 2 bases, with 10 bases sitting between them. The CDR3 nucleotides read TGTGCCAGCAGCTTATTGGGGGTAGCCTACAATGAGCAGTTCTTC. It translates to CASSLLGVAYNEQFF. Supplemented by reference TRBV7-2 and TRBJ2-1, the full variable domain reads GAGVSQSPSNKVTEKGKDVELRCDPISGHTALYWYRQSLGQGLEFLIYFQGNSAPDKSGLPSDRFSAERTGGSVSTLTIQRTQQEDSAVYLCASSLLGVAYNEQFFGPGTRLTVL.

In this sample, this clonotype turned up many times. This chain uses TRBV27 with TRBJ2-7; 13 bases match TRBD2. The V gene's germline CDR1 is MNHEY and CDR2 SMNVEV (reference sequence). CDR3 length: 19 residues. J was trimmed by 3 bases and V by 7 bases; bases with no gene match: 18. CDR3 DNA sequence: TGTGCCAGCACCCGAAAGGGACTAGCGGGACCCCTTCCTCTCTACGAGCAGTACTTC. Amino acids: CASTRKGLAGPLPLYEQYF.

This clonotype appeared many times. The gene calls are TRBV6-1 and TRBJ2-1; 8 bases line up with TRBD1. The ends lost 4 bases at V and 4 bases at J; junction bases unmatched: 6. Germline V gene lookup returns CDR1 MNHNS and CDR2 SASEGT. There are 15 residues in the CDR3. The CDR3: CASSGRGRLYNEQFF. In DNA, the CDR3 is TGTGCCAGCAGTGGCAGGGGGCGGCTTTACAATGAGCAGTTCTTC.

This clonotype was seen repeatedly, ten times or more. The V and J genes are TRBV28 and TRBJ2-1, with D hard to call. The V end was cut by 3 bases, the J end by 3 bases, with 12 bases between. The CDR3 totals 15 residues. CDR1 and CDR2 from the germline V gene are MDHEN and SYDVKM. DNA for the CDR3: TGTGCCAGCAGTTTTGGGCCACAGATCTACAATGAGCAGTTCTTC. Amino acids: CASSFGPQIYNEQFF.

The chain carries TRBV5-1 and TRBJ1-5; D is unresolved. CDR1 and CDR2 from the germline V gene are SGHRS and YFSETQ. The CDR3 spans 14 residues. The germline V and J ends were trimmed by 4 bases and 7 bases, with 15 bases remaining between them. The CDR3 DNA sequence: TGCGCCAGCAGCCCATCTTCGGTAGGGCAGCCCCAGCATTTT. Protein sequence: CASSPSSVGQPQHF.

CDR3 amino acids: CSVSGTEAFF. Written as DNA, the CDR3 is TGCAGCGTTTCCGGAACTGAAGCTTTCTTT. The chain joins TRBV29-1 to TRBJ1-1; D is unresolved. V was pared by 5 bases and J by 5 bases, with 6 bases between. The germline V gene encodes CDR1 SQVTM and CDR2 ANQGSEA. This CDR3 region has 10 residues.

The chain combines TRBV13 with TRBJ2-1, with D perhaps matching TRBD2 (5 bases). This CDR3 is 16 amino acids long. V was trimmed by 0 bases and J by 4 bases, leaving 13 bases between them. Germline assignment: CDR1 PRHDT and CDR2 FYEKMQ (reference sequence). The CDR3 is CASSLGRGDVYNEQFF. DNA of the CDR3: TGTGCCAGCAGCTTAGGCCGGGGAGACGTTTACAATGAGCAGTTCTTC.

This chain uses TRBV19 with TRBJ2-1; unclear D gene. The germline V gene encodes CDR1 LNHDA and CDR2 SQIVND (reference sequence). There are 14 residues in the CDR3. V was pared by 11 bases and J by 7 bases, with 21 bases between. This CDR3 is CASSAARLGNEQFF. CDR3 sequence (DNA): TGTGCCTCCTCGGCGGCCAGGCTTGGGAATGAGCAGTTCTTC.

This clonotype was detected many times. The rearrangement uses TRBV29-1 and TRBJ1-5, with D possibly TRBD1 on 5 matching bases. This CDR3 contains 13 residues. V was trimmed by 6 bases and J by 0 bases, leaving 9 bases between them. Germline CDR1 SQVTM, CDR2 ANQGSEA. The CDR3 is CSVRTLSNQPQHF. The CDR3 nucleotides are TGCAGCGTGCGGACACTTAGCAATCAGCCCCAGCATTTT.

Ten or more counts support this clonotype. The gene calls are TRBV6-1 and TRBJ1-1; TRBD1 aligns across 8 bases. This CDR3 has 14 residues. V gave up 5 bases and J gave up 9 bases; unmatched junction bases: 11. CDR1 and CDR2 (germline): MNHNS, SASEGT. This chain's CDR3 is CASSQDRVREQAFF. The CDR3 DNA is TGTGCCAGCAGTCAGGACAGGGTTCGGGAACAAGCTTTCTTT.

Many counts were recorded for this clonotype. The chain links TRBV12-3 or TRBV12-4 to TRBJ1-1, with D possibly TRBD1 on 6 matching bases. The CDR3 length is 14 residues. Trimming shortened V by 6 bases and J by 6 bases, and 17 bases separated the two germline ends. CDR3 DNA: TGTGCCAGCAGCAAACAGGGCGTGGCGGCTGAAGCTTTCTTT. Translation gives CASSKQGVAAEAFF.

This clonotype was seen at least ten times. This sequence joins TRBV6-2 or TRBV6-3 and TRBJ1-2; unclear D gene. Trimming left V 5 bases short and J 4 bases short, with 11 bases between. CDR1 and CDR2 from the germline V gene are MNHEY and SVGEGT. This CDR3 has 13 residues. The CDR3 coding sequence is TGTGCCAGCAGTAGGGAAACCATCTATGGCTACACCTTC. This gives the protein CASSRETIYGYTF.

This clonotype was detected ten times or more. J is TRBJ1-5 and V is TRBV6-5; 9 bases are shared with TRBD1. The V and J ends lost 2 bases and 7 bases, in that order; junction bases with no gene match: 3. Germline V gene sequence: CDR1 MNHEY, CDR2 SVGAGI. The CDR3 is 14 amino acids. CDR3 region: CASSYLDRGQPQHF. As DNA, the CDR3 is TGTGCCAGCAGTTACCTGGACAGGGGCCAGCCCCAGCATTTT.

The chain employs TRBV7-8 and TRBJ1-5; D gene uncertain. V was pared by 2 bases and J by 0 bases, with 8 bases between. Germline loops: CDR1 SGHVS, CDR2 FQNEAQ. CDR3 length: 15 residues. CDR3 amino acids: CASSLYSGSNQPQHF. As DNA, the CDR3 is TGTGCCAGCAGCTTATATTCGGGTAGCAATCAGCCCCAGCATTTT.

This clonotype was recorded a few times. The CDR3 DNA reads TGCAGTGCTATTCTAGCGGGCACATACAATGAGCAGTTCTTC. Residues: CSAILAGTYNEQFF. The chain is built from TRBV20-1 and TRBJ2-1, with 8 bases lining up with TRBD2. CDR1 is DFQATT and CDR2 is SNEGSKA in the germline V gene (reference sequence). This CDR3 contains 14 residues. V was pared by 4 bases and J by 4 bases, with 6 bases of the junction left unmatched.

This clonotype was observed at least ten times. The chain joins TRBV28 to TRBJ2-5; D may be TRBD1 (6 bases). The germline V gene encodes CDR1 MDHEN and CDR2 SYDVKM. V gave up 4 bases and J gave up 5 bases, with 14 bases separating them. CDR3 length: 14 residues. The CDR3 DNA reads TGTGCCAGCAGTTCCGGGGACATCGTCGAGACCCAGTACTTC. The encoded protein is CASSSGDIVETQYF.

The CDR3 DNA reads as TGTGCCAGCAGCCAAGATCCACCTAGGGGCTATGGCTACACCTTC. Translation: CASSQDPPRGYGYTF. V usage is TRBV14 and J usage is TRBJ1-2, with a weak D call TRBD1 (5 bases). Germline V lookup: CDR1 SGHDN, CDR2 FVKESK. With 0 bases removed from V and 4 bases from J, the gap between germline ends came to 12 bases. There are 15 residues in the CDR3.

In this sample, this clonotype turned up a few times. The chain joins TRBV5-6 to TRBJ1-2; D remains ambiguous. The germline V and J ends were trimmed by 0 bases and 1 base, with 7 bases remaining between them. Germline assignment: CDR1 SGHDT and CDR2 YYEEEE. The CDR3 is 14 residues long. The CDR3 DNA is TGTGCCAGCAGCTTGGGCAGGAGTAACTATGGCTACACCTTC. Encoded protein: CASSLGRSNYGYTF. The variable domain in full, with the rest retrieved from reference TRBV5-6 and TRBJ1-2, is DAGVTQSPTHLIKTRGQQVTLRCSPKSGHDTVSWYQQALGQGPQFIFQYYEEEERQRGNFPDRFSGHQFPNYSSELNVNALLLGDSALYLCASSLGRSNYGYTFGSGTRLTVV.

This clonotype has a handful of counts. The V gene is TRBV5-1, the J gene TRBJ1-1; 7 bases match TRBD1. Germline lookup yields CDR1 SGHRS and CDR2 YFSETQ. CDR3 length: 14 residues. The ends lost 3 bases at V and 4 bases at J; junction bases unmatched: 6. The chain's CDR3 is CASSWNRGSTEAFF. The CDR3 DNA sequence: TGCGCCAGCAGCTGGAACAGGGGCAGCACTGAAGCTTTCTTT.

This clonotype was recorded many times. The chain combines TRBV19 with TRBJ1-1; 8 positions agree with TRBD1. With V trimmed by 5 bases and J by 6 bases, 11 bases remained unmatched. Germline V lookup: CDR1 LNHDA, CDR2 SQIVND (reference sequence). The CDR3 runs 15 residues. The CDR3 here is CASSPPGRGLAEAFF. CDR3 in DNA: TGTGCCAGTAGTCCCCCGGGCAGGGGGCTCGCTGAAGCTTTCTTT.

The chain couples TRBV20-1 to TRBJ2-1, with no clear D. V lost 6 bases and J lost 0, with 21 bases in between. Germline V gene sequence: CDR1 DFQATT, CDR2 SNEGSKA (reference sequence). CDR3 length: 17 amino acids. CDR3 coding DNA: TGCAGTGCCTTCATGGGGTCGGGCCGAAGCTCCTACAATGAGCAGTTCTTC. This encodes CSAFMGSGRSSYNEQFF.